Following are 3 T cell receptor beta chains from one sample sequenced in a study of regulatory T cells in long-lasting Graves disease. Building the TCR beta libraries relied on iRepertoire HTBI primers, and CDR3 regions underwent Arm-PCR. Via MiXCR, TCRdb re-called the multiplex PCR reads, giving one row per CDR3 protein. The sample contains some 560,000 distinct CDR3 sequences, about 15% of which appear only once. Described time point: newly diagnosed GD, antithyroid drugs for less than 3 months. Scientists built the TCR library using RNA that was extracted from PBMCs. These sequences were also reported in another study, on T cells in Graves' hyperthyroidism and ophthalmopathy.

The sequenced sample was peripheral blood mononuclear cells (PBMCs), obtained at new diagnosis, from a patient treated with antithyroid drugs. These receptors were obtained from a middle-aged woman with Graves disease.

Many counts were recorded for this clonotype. The CDR3 DNA follows: TGCGCCAGCAGCTTAGGACAGGCTTACAATGAGCAGTTCTTC. Amino acid sequence: CASSLGQAYNEQFF. The chain has TRBV5-1 and TRBJ2-1; 7 bases align to TRBD1. Germline V gene lookup returns CDR1 SGHRS and CDR2 YFSETQ. This CDR3 comprises 14 residues. The V and J ends lost 2 bases and 4 bases, in that order; junction bases with no gene match: 3.

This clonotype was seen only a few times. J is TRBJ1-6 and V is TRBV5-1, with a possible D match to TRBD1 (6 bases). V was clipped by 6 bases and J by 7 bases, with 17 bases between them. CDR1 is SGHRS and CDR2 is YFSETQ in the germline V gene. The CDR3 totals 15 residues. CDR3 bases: TGCGCCAGCACCAAAGAGGGGGACAAGAATTCACCCCTCCACTTT. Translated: CASTKEGDKNSPLHF. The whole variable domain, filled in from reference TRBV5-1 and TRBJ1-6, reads KAGVTQTPRYLIKTRGQQVTLSCSPISGHRSVSWYQQTPGQGLQFLFEYFSETQRNKGNFPGRFSGRQFSNSRSEMNVSTLELGDSALYLCASTKEGDKNSPLHFGNGTRLTVT.

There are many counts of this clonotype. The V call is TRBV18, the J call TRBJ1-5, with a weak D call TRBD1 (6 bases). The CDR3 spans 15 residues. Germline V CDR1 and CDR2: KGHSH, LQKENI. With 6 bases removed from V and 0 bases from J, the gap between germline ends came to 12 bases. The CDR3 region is CASSLQGPSNQPQHF. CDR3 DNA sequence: TGTGCCAGCTCCCTACAGGGTCCTAGCAATCAGCCCCAGCATTTT.